Following are 20 T cell receptor beta chains from one sample sequenced in a study of CD8 T cells in Susac syndrome (dated by TCRdb to between 2018 and 2021). Library construction relied on the immunoSEQ multiplex PCR assay. RNA was extracted using the RNeasy kit, and about 0.5 to 1 microgram was reverse transcribed with random hexamers. TCRdb took the public reads, trimmed them with fastp at Q25, ran MiXCR for clone calling and kept in-frame beta chains. Each entry merges the rows of one CDR3 protein and shows their most common DNA and genes. The sample table records just under 150,000 distinct CDR3 sequences; approximately 95% of these occur just once. The ten largest clones take up over 0.07% of the sample. What was sequenced was CD4+ T cells from PBMCs. The receptors come from a human donor in good health.

This rearrangement joins TRBV11-3 to TRBJ1-1; possibly TRBD1 for D (5 bases). CDR1 is SGHNT, CDR2 YENEEA, per germline. The CDR3 runs to 14 residues. Trimming removed 6 bases at V and 2 bases at J, with 13 bases between. This CDR3 is CASSSGTDNTEAFF. As DNA, the CDR3 is TGTGCCAGCAGTTCCGGGACGGATAACACTGAAGCTTTCTTT.

This clonotype was found once. The J gene is TRBJ1-4, the V gene TRBV28; TRBD1 might be the D (5 bases). From germline, CDR1 is MDHEN and CDR2 SYDVKM. Trimming took 8 bases from V and 4 from J, leaving 17 bases between them. The CDR3 totals 15 residues. For the CDR3, the DNA is TGTGCCAGCCGCGTTGGGGGGAGTCTTAATGAAAAACTGTTTTTT. Residues: CASRVGGSLNEKLFF.

This rearrangement joins TRBV3-1 to TRBJ1-2; D is unresolved. V lost 1 base, J lost 3 bases, and 9 bases lay in between. Germline CDR1 LGHDT, CDR2 YNNKEL (reference sequence). CDR3 size: 14 residues. CDR3 residues: CASSQGPSDYGYTF. The CDR3 region has the DNA TGTGCCAGCAGCCAAGGACCGTCCGACTATGGCTACACCTTC.

The chain has TRBV7-8 and TRBJ2-7, with TRBD2 identical over 9 bases. CDR3 size: 15 residues. CDR1 is SGHVS and CDR2 is FQNEAQ in the germline V gene. V dropped 4 bases and J dropped 3; count of bases not matched to a gene: 7. This chain's CDR3 is CASSSWTSAIYEQYF. Written as DNA, the CDR3 is TGTGCCAGCAGCTCATGGACTAGCGCAATCTACGAGCAGTACTTC.

The genes are TRBV2 and TRBJ2-7, with 9 nucleotides matching TRBD1. From germline, CDR1 is SNHLY and CDR2 FYNNEI. The CDR3 has 13 residues. V was pared by 9 bases and J by 3 bases, with 6 bases of the junction left unmatched. CDR3 sequence (DNA): TGTGCCAGTATGGACAGGGGAGGCTACGAGCAGTACTTC. Protein sequence: CASMDRGGYEQYF.

The chain is built from TRBV20-1 and TRBJ2-5; tentative D call: TRBD2 (5 bases). CDR1 is DFQATT, CDR2 SNEGSKA, per germline (reference sequence). The V and J ends lost 3 bases and 4 bases respectively, with 12 bases between them. The CDR3 runs to 13 residues. The CDR3 DNA reads as TGCAGTGCTAGGGACGATAGCGCAGAGACCCAGTACTTC. It translates to CSARDDSAETQYF.

The chain links TRBV7-9 to TRBJ2-6; 7 bases map to TRBD2. There are 17 residues in the CDR3. After removal of 0 bases from V and 2 bases from J, the junction contained 4 bases not matched to a gene. Germline lookup yields CDR1 SEHNR and CDR2 FQNEAQ (reference sequence). The CDR3 region is CASSLARGLPGANVLTF. The CDR3 DNA follows: TGTGCCAGCAGCTTAGCGCGGGGGTTACCTGGGGCCAACGTCCTGACTTTC.

The rearrangement links TRBV6-2 or TRBV6-3 to TRBJ2-7; no firm D call. Germline lookup yields CDR1 MNHEY and CDR2 SVGEGT. The ends were cut back, 7 bases at V and 0 bases at J, with 10 bases in the middle. This CDR3 comprises 13 residues. DNA of the CDR3: TGTGCCAGCACACTCGGTAGCTCCTACGAGCAGTACTTC. Protein sequence: CASTLGSSYEQYF.

V is TRBV7-3 and J is TRBJ2-5; tentative D call: TRBD1 (5 bases). The CDR3 is 14 residues long. V was pared by 1 base and J by 5 bases, with 11 bases between. Germline V gene sequence: CDR1 SGHTA, CDR2 FQGTGA. The CDR3 protein is CASSLKGPGETQYF. The CDR3, as DNA: TGTGCCAGCAGCTTAAAGGGGCCCGGGGAGACCCAGTACTTC.

This chain uses TRBV28 with TRBJ1-1; D might be TRBD1 (5 bases). The CDR3 length is 15 residues. Trimming removed 6 bases from V and 3 bases from J, with 17 bases in between. In germline, CDR1 is MDHEN, CDR2 SYDVKM. In nucleotides, the CDR3 is TGTGCCAGCAGCCCCCCCGCCAGGGCCTACACTGAAGCTTTCTTT. Its protein is CASSPPARAYTEAFF.

This chain uses TRBV20-1 with TRBJ2-5, with TRBD1 matching over 7 bases. Germline CDR1 reads DFQATT; CDR2 reads SNEGSKA (reference sequence). Trimming cost V 5 bases and J 1 base; bases outside gene matches: 10. This CDR3 has 15 amino acids. The DNA for the CDR3 is TGCAGTGCTCTCAGTTTTTGGACAGGCCAAGAGACCCAGTACTTC. Protein: CSALSFWTGQETQYF.

The chain links TRBV7-9 to TRBJ2-7, with 9 positions matching TRBD2. Germline values: CDR1 SEHNR, CDR2 FQNEAQ (reference sequence). V lost 2 bases and J lost 6; bases outside the gene matches: 5. The CDR3 consists of 14 residues. The CDR3 DNA reads TGTGCCAGCAGCTTATGGCGGGAGGGTCGCGAGCAGTACTTC. Translating it yields CASSLWREGREQYF.

The J gene is TRBJ1-1, the V gene TRBV27, with D unclear. The CDR3 contains 13 residues. Germline CDR1 is MNHEY and CDR2 is SMNVEV (reference sequence). Trimming pared 2 bases from V and 6 bases from J, leaving 10 bases between. CDR3 amino acids: CASSLDWASEAFF. The CDR3 DNA reads TGTGCCAGCAGTTTAGATTGGGCATCTGAAGCTTTCTTT.

V is TRBV24-1 and J is TRBJ2-5; TRBD2 matches 10 bases. Germline V gives CDR1 KGHDR, CDR2 SFDVKD. CDR3 length equals 15 residues. J gave up 5 bases and V 4 bases, and 6 bases lay outside the gene matches. The DNA of the CDR3 is TGTGCCACCAGTGAGGGACTAGCGCCGAGTGAGACCCAGTACTTC. Its protein is CATSEGLAPSETQYF.

The chain has TRBV30 and TRBJ2-5; D might be TRBD2 (6 bases). Trimming pared 3 bases from V and 4 bases from J, leaving 15 bases between. The germline V gene encodes CDR1 GTSNPN and CDR2 SVGIG (reference sequence). The CDR3 has 14 amino acids. The CDR3 loop is CAWRLPGGRETQYF. Here the CDR3 DNA reads TGTGCCTGGAGACTCCCCGGGGGAAGAGAGACCCAGTACTTC.

The chain is built from TRBV20-1 and TRBJ1-2; D remains unclear. From germline, CDR1 is DFQATT and CDR2 SNEGSKA (reference sequence). V shed 3 bases and J shed 8 bases, with 22 bases lying between them. The CDR3 has 15 amino acids. CDR3 sequence reads: CSASPQPGGYGGYTF. The CDR3 bases are TGCAGTGCTAGCCCTCAACCTGGCGGGTATGGGGGCTACACCTTC.

The chain carries TRBV7-2 and TRBJ2-7; D remains ambiguous. Germline V gene data show CDR1 as SGHTA and CDR2 as FQGNSA. V was pared by 5 bases and J by 0 bases, with 11 bases between. This CDR3 spans 14 amino acids. Here the CDR3 reads CASSPLRRSYEQYF. The CDR3 nucleotides read TGTGCCAGCAGCCCCCTTCGGCGCTCCTACGAGCAGTACTTC.

The chain employs TRBV2 and TRBJ1-2; weak D call: TRBD1 (5 bases). The V gene's germline CDR1 is SNHLY and CDR2 FYNNEI. This CDR3 is built from 12 residues. Trimming removed 10 bases from V and 1 base from J, with 10 bases in between. The CDR3 region is CATGTGNYGYTF. CDR3 bases: TGTGCCACTGGGACGGGTAACTATGGCTACACCTTC. Together with reference TRBV2 and TRBJ1-2, the CDR3 gives the full variable domain: EPEVTQTPSHQVTQMGQEVILRCVPISNHLYFYWYRQILGQKVEFLVSFYNNEISEKSEIFDDQFSVERPDGSNFTLKIRSTKLEDSAMYFCATGTGNYGYTFGSGTRLTVV.

The rearrangement joins TRBV4-1 to TRBJ2-1; TRBD1 aligns across 9 bases. The V gene end was trimmed by 2 bases and the J gene end by 9 bases; junction bases not matched to a gene: 8. Germline V CDR1 and CDR2: MGHRA, YSYEKL. This CDR3 spans 15 amino acids. For the CDR3, the DNA is TGCGCCAGCAGCCAACTGGGACAGGGAATTGTTGAGCAGTTCTTC. This sequence encodes CASSQLGQGIVEQFF.

The rearrangement joins TRBV18 to TRBJ1-2, with 8 bases lining up with TRBD1. Germline V gives CDR1 KGHSH, CDR2 LQKENI. The CDR3 loop spans 15 amino acids. V gave up 3 bases and J gave up 5 bases; unmatched junction bases: 8. CDR3 sequence: CASSPGQGGEYGYTF. The CDR3 coding sequence is TGTGCCAGCTCACCCGGACAGGGAGGCGAGTATGGCTACACCTTC.